This T cell receptor beta chain is drawn from a study of CD8 T cells in Susac syndrome. Study-wide points: Detection of Susac-specific public clones gave around 16 in total CD8+ repertoires and about five in CD8+ TEMRA repertoires.

Points on this clonotype: Its antigen remains unknown.

The V end was cut by 5 bases, the J end by 4 bases, with 17 bases between. CDR3 length: 15 residues. CDR1 and CDR2 from the germline V gene are LNHNV and YYDKDF (reference sequence). A quantity of about 0.5 to 1 ug RNA underwent reverse transcription using random hexamers. Amplification of TCR beta CDR3 used immunoSEQ multiplex PCR across 54 Vbeta and 13 Jbeta. MiXCR, run by TCRdb on the immunoSEQ multiplex PCR reads, gives a single entry per CDR3 protein. The data show approximately 94,000 distinct CDR3 sequences, about 95% seen once. The gene calls are TRBV15 and TRBJ2-5, with D tentatively TRBD2 (6 bases). Sequencing input: CD8+ T cells from PBMCs. The sequence derives from a human donor with Susac syndrome. The CDR3 region is CATSPQRAEGETQYF. DNA of the CDR3: TGTGCCACCAGCCCGCAGCGGGCGGAGGGAGAGACCCAGTACTTC.